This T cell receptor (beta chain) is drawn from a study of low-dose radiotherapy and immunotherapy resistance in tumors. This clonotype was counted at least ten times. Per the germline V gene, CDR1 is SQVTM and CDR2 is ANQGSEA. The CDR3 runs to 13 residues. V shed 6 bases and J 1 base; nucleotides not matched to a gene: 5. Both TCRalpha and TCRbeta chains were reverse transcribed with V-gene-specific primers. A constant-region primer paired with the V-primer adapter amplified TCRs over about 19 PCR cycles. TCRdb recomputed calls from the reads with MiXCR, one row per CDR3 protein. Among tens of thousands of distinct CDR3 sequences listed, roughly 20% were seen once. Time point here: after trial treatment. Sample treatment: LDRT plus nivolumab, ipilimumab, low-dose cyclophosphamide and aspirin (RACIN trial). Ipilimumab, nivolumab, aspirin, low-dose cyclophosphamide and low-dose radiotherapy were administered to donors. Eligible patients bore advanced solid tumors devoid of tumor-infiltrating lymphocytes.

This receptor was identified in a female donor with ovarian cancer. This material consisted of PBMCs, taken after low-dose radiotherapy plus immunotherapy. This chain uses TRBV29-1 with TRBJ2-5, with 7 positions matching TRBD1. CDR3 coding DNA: TGCAGCGTAGGACAGGTTCTCCAAGAGACCCAGTACTTC. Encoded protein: CSVGQVLQETQYF. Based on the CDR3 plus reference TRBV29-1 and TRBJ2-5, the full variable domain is SAVISQKPSRDICQRGTSLTIQCQVDSQVTMMFWYRQQPGQSLTLIATANQGSEATYESGFVIDKFPISRPNLTFSTLTVSNMSPEDSSIYLCSVGQVLQETQYFGPGTRLLVL.